This T cell receptor beta chain is drawn from a study of blood T cells in healthy people across ages. Study background: Template switching captured about one barcoded beta molecule per two T cells.

As regards this clonotype: What it binds is unknown.

Whole-study findings and limits: More naive CD4+ cells and higher diversity marked long-lived donors relative to aged donors. Roughly linearly, TCR beta diversity per million T cells fell as age increased. The unsorted PBMCs prevented any conclusive comparison of naive versus antigen-experienced cells.

V dropped 7 bases and J dropped 5 bases, with 5 bases sitting between them. Germline CDR1 and CDR2: SEHNR and FQNEAQ (reference sequence). The CDR3 extends over 11 amino acids. Sample-barcoded 5' priming and a J-beta primer mix drove a second PCR of 7 to 11 cycles. One entry per CDR3 protein results from TCRdb running MiXCR on the 5' RACE reads. Of some 1.5 million distinct CDR3 sequences listed, 42% are singletons. Specimen: blood. The chain is built from TRBV7-9 and TRBJ2-2; D is undetermined. The sequence was obtained from a woman younger than 35 in good health. As DNA, the CDR3 is TGTGCCAGCAAGGTTACCGGGGAGCTGTTTTTT. Translated, it gives CASKVTGELFF.